A selection of T cell receptor beta chains follows, all from one sample in a study of blood T cell repertoires in COVID-19. Libraries were prepared by immunoSEQ multiplex PCR; TCRdb keeps only in-frame clonotypes and omits some of them. The data show 100,000 to 150,000 clones, with around 88% seen just once and approximately 2.3% held by the top ten. Sequenced: PBMCs or T cells enriched from blood (not recorded which). The receptors derive from a woman aged 45-60 years who had recovered from COVID-19. CDR3s include the opening cysteine and the closing phenylalanine or tryptophan. Fields, in order: V gene, CDR3 length, D gene, J gene, CDR3 protein. The D gene is left open where the match is weak.

TRBV6-5	15	-	TRBJ1-2	CASSYSRGSYYGYTF
TRBV11-3	15	-	TRBJ2-1	CASSLGLGEANEQFF
TRBV5-1	14	TRBD1	TRBJ1-3	CASSQGTGGNTIYF
TRBV19	16	TRBD2	TRBJ2-2	CASSTYSGANTGELFF
TRBV5-1	15	-	TRBJ1-5	CASSEMGLTHQPQHF
TRBV7-9	16	TRBD1	TRBJ2-5	CASSPLLGTDKETQYF
TRBV4-1	17	-	TRBJ1-1	CASSQDIPEQLNTEAFF
TRBV3-1/TRBV3-2	16	-	TRBJ1-5	CASSPRWGDFNQPQHF
TRBV5-6	14	-	TRBJ2-7	CASSLGPGGHEQYF
TRBV11-1	14	-	TRBJ2-7	CASSLDGGFYEQYF
TRBV11-3	15	TRBD2	TRBJ2-3	CASSWSGGSTDTQYF
TRBV6-5	15	TRBD1	TRBJ1-2	CASIRDRTLNYGYTF
TRBV7-9	14	-	TRBJ1-4	CASSNSGGAEKLFF
TRBV11-1	14	TRBD2	TRBJ2-3	CASSSGTSFGAQYF
TRBV19	13	-	TRBJ2-7	CATSVGSSYEQYF
TRBV4-1	17	TRBD1	TRBJ1-2	CASSQVGRQGLGYGYTF
TRBV7-6	15	-	TRBJ2-1	CASSQTGDSYNEQFF
TRBV6-5	13	TRBD1	TRBJ1-2	CASRGTVNYGYTF
TRBV5-4	13	-	TRBJ2-5	CASSTTVQETQYF
TRBV6-2/TRBV6-3	15	TRBD1	TRBJ1-5	CASSPEGRGNQPQHF
TRBV30	16	-	TRBJ1-1	CAWSPLGRGLGTEAFF
TRBV30	13	-	TRBJ1-2	CAWSVTRAYGYTF
TRBV29-1	12	TRBD1	TRBJ1-1	CSVEAGQGLAFF
TRBV11-2	15	-	TRBJ1-2	CASSAGDLIYYGYTF
TRBV5-1	17	-	TRBJ2-2	CASSLSGGGANTGELFF
TRBV11-1	15	-	TRBJ1-1	CASSYSQGLDTEAFF
TRBV6-1	15	TRBD1	TRBJ1-5	CASSDRTGGNQPQHF
TRBV15	17	-	TRBJ1-3	CATSRDQQANSGNTIYF
TRBV3-1/TRBV3-2	16	-	TRBJ1-1	CASSPGWWGSDTEAFF
TRBV7-9	17	TRBD2	TRBJ2-3	CASSSMQRGDFTDTQYF
TRBV11-3	16	TRBD1	TRBJ1-1	CASSARTGAKAPEAFF
TRBV5-4	15	-	TRBJ2-5	CASSLVGREQETQYF
TRBV6-2/TRBV6-3	15	TRBD2	TRBJ2-3	CASSYTAGGTDTQYF
TRBV2	14	-	TRBJ2-2	CASSERLPAGELFF
TRBV11-2	16	TRBD2	TRBJ2-5	CASSLSRGGPQETQYF
TRBV30	13	-	TRBJ1-2	CAWSGTAIYGYTF
TRBV15	14	-	TRBJ1-1	CATSRDGRTAEAFF
TRBV6-1	15	TRBD1	TRBJ2-5	CASSEVGDRVETQYF
TRBV6-5	15	-	TRBJ2-7	CASSYSLRQSYEQYF
TRBV9	16	TRBD2	TRBJ2-2	CASSVAGGENTGELFF
TRBV11-2	14	-	TRBJ1-3	CASSWEDSGNTIYF
TRBV4-3	14	-	TRBJ1-1	CASSSGGSDTEAFF
TRBV3-1/TRBV3-2	15	-	TRBJ1-4	CASRMGAQGGEKLFF
TRBV30	14	-	TRBJ1-5	CAWSVFSSNQPQHF
TRBV18	15	TRBD1	TRBJ2-5	CASSLWGQGQETQYF
TRBV5-6	15	TRBD1	TRBJ1-2	CASSMTGRGYYGYTF
TRBV7-9	14	-	TRBJ1-5	CASTRGDLNQPQHF
TRBV3-1/TRBV3-2	15	TRBD1	TRBJ1-4	CASSQGDRWYEKLFF
TRBV14	16	-	TRBJ2-2	CASSTGTSANTGELFF
TRBV2	14	-	TRBJ1-5	CASSDRAIDQPQHF